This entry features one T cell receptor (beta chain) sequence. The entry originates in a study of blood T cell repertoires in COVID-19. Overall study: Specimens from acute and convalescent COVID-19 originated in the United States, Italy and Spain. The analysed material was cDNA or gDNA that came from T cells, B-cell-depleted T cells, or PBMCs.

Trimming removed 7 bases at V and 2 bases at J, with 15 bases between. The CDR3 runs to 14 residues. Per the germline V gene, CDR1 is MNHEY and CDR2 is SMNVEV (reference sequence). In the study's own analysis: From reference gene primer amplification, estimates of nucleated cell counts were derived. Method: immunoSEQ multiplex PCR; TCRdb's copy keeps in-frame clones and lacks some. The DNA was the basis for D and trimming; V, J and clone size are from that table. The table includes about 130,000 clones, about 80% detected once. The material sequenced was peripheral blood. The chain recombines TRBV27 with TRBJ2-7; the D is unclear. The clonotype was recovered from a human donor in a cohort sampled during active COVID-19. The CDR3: CASTPSQEAYEQYF. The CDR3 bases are TGTGCCAGCACTCCAAGCCAAGAGGCCTACGAGCAGTACTTC.